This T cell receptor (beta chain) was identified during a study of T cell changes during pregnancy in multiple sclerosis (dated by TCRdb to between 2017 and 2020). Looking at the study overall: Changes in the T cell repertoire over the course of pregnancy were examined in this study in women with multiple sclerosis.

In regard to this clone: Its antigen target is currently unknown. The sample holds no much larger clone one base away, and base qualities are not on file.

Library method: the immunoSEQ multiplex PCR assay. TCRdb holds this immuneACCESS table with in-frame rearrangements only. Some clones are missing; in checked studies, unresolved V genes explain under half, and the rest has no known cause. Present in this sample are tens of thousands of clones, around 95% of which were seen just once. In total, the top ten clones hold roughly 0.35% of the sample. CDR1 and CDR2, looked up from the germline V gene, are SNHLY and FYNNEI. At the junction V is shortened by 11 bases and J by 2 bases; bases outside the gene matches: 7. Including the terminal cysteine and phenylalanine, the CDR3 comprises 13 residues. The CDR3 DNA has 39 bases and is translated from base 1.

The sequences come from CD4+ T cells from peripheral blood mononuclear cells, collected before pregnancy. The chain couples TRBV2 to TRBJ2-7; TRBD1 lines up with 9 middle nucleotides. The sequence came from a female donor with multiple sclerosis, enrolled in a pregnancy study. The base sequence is TGTGCCGGGAACAGGGGGCGCGCCTACGAGCAGTACTTC. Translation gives CAGNRGRAYEQYF.